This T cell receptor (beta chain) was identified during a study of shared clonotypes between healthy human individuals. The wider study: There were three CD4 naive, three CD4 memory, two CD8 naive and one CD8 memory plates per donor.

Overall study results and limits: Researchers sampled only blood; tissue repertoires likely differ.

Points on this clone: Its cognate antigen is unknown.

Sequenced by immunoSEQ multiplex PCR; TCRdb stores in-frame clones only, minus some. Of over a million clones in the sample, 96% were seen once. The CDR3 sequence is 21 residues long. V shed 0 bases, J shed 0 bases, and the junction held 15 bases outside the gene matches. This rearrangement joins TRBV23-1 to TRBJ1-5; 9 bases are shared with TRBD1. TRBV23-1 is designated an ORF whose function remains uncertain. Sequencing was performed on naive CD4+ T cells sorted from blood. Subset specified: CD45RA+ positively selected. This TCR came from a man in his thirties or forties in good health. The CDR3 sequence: CASSQSSREDRGHYSNQPQHF. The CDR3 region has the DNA TGCGCCAGCAGTCAATCCTCTCGGGAGGACAGGGGCCACTATAGCAATCAGCCCCAGCATTTT.